This T cell receptor beta chain stems from a study of blood T cells in healthy people across ages. As for the study in general: Template switching captured about one barcoded beta molecule per two T cells.

This CDR3 contains 14 residues. Germline trimming cut 3 bases from V and 8 bases from J; bases unmatched to any gene: 2. Germline CDR1 is LGHDT and CDR2 is YNNKEL (reference sequence). Extraction yielded at least 6 micrograms of total RNA per sample. Then a second PCR, running about 6 to 11 cycles, was carried out with a sample-barcoded 5' primer and a J-beta primer mix. One entry per CDR3 protein results from TCRdb running MiXCR on the 5' RACE reads. This table has 1.5 million or so distinct CDR3 sequences, around two fifths appearing once. About this clonotype itself: The antigen is not known.

Whole-study findings and limits: More naive CD4+ cells and higher diversity were found in long-lived than in aged donors. TCR beta diversity per million T cells fell roughly linearly with age.

This TCR was recovered from a young woman in good health. J is TRBJ1-6 and V is TRBV3-1, with 9 bases lining up with TRBD1. The sequencing sample was made of blood. The CDR3 sequence: CASSHTGGDSPLHF. The CDR3, as DNA: TGTGCCAGCAGCCACACAGGGGGCGATTCACCCCTCCACTTT.